The 25 T cell receptor beta chains below all came from one sample that was sequenced in a study of T cell repertoires in cytomegalovirus infection. TCRdb independently ran MiXCR on the reads; one entry per CDR3 protein. The sample has 650,000 to 900,000 distinct CDR3 sequences; around a third are singletons. Antigens of these TCRs are unknown. This specimen was cultured CD8+ T cells from PBMCs, taken from culture after CMV antigen stimulation. The receptors shown here come from a human donor in good health (CMV status not recorded). Some clones in this sample may be carry-over from other donors' samples.

This clonotype was seen only a few times. The rearrangement links TRBV27 to TRBJ2-2; unclear D gene. This CDR3 is 12 amino acids long. The germline V and J ends were trimmed by 5 bases and 9 bases, with 10 bases remaining between them. Per the germline V gene, CDR1 is MNHEY and CDR2 is SMNVEV (reference sequence). The CDR3, as DNA: TGTGCCAGCAGTCTAACTCGCCGGGAGCTGTTTTTT. Residues: CASSLTRRELFF.

The chain is built from TRBV25-1 and TRBJ2-1; 10 bases are a match to TRBD1. CDR3 length equals 15 residues. Losses at the gene ends were 5 bases for V and 8 bases for J; bases not matched to a gene: 9. In germline, CDR1 is MGHDK, CDR2 SYGVNS. The CDR3 is CASSSRGQGNDEQFF. CDR3 sequence (DNA): TGTGCCAGCAGTAGTCGGGGACAGGGGAACGATGAGCAGTTCTTC. The full variable domain, its missing parts supplied by reference TRBV25-1 and TRBJ2-1, is EADIYQTPRYLVIGTGKKITLECSQTMGHDKMYWYQQDPGMELHLIHYSYGVNSTEKGDLSSESTVSRIRTEHFPLTLESARPSHTSQYLCASSSRGQGNDEQFFGPGTRLTVL.

The rearrangement joins TRBV27 to TRBJ2-2; no definite D call. The CDR3 contains 15 residues. CDR1 is MNHEY, CDR2 SMNVEV, per germline (reference sequence). Trimming removed 1 base at V and 4 bases at J, with 10 bases between. Here the CDR3 reads CASSLFGVGTGELFF. CDR3 in DNA: TGTGCCAGCAGTTTATTTGGGGTCGGCACCGGGGAGCTGTTTTTT.

This clonotype was counted between two and nine times. The CDR3 DNA reads TGTGCCAGCAGTCCCATAGAAGCGGGGGCATGGGATACGCAGTATTTT. The encoded protein is CASSPIEAGAWDTQYF. The chain combines TRBV12-3 or TRBV12-4 with TRBJ2-3; 8 bases line up with TRBD2. The CDR3 covers 16 residues. V lost 5 bases to trimming and J lost 6 bases; unmatched junction nucleotides: 13.

V is TRBV7-9 and J is TRBJ1-6; the D is unclear. Deletions cut 1 base from V and 1 base from J, with 5 bases between. This CDR3 is built from 15 residues. Per the germline V gene, CDR1 is SEHNR and CDR2 is FQNEAQ (reference sequence). The CDR3 DNA reads as TGTGCCAGCAGCTTAGGTCATTCCTATAATTCACCCCTCCACTTT. Protein: CASSLGHSYNSPLHF. The full variable domain, its missing parts supplied by reference TRBV7-9 and TRBJ1-6, is DTGVSQNPRHKITKRGQNVTFRCDPISEHNRLYWYRQTLGQGPEFLTYFQNEAQLEKSRLLSDRFSAERPKGSFSTLEIQRTEQGDSAMYLCASSLGHSYNSPLHFGNGTRLTVT.

This clonotype came up many times. The genes are TRBV5-4 and TRBJ1-1; D is unresolved. Germline values: CDR1 SGHNT, CDR2 YYREEE (reference sequence). This CDR3 spans 12 amino acids. V was pared by 6 bases and J by 7 bases, with 13 bases between. CDR3 region: CASTLGSGEAFF. CDR3 in DNA: TGTGCCAGCACCCTAGGGTCCGGTGAAGCTTTCTTT.

In its sample, this clonotype was seen many times. The CDR3 bases are TGTGCCAGCAGCTTAAGTACACCTTATAGCAATCAGCCCCAGCATTTT. Translated, it gives CASSLSTPYSNQPQHF. V gene TRBV7-8 combines with J gene TRBJ1-5; no definite D call. Per the germline V gene, CDR1 is SGHVS and CDR2 is FQNEAQ. With 2 bases removed from V and 0 bases from J, the gap between germline ends came to 11 bases. This CDR3 has 16 residues.

The chain's CDR3 is CATPGGPTDTQYF. The CDR3 DNA is TGTGCGACTCCGGGGGGACCCACAGATACGCAGTATTTT. V gene TRBV7-6 combines with J gene TRBJ2-3; 7 bases line up with TRBD2. The CDR3 is made up of 13 amino acids. Germline V gene data show CDR1 as SGHVS and CDR2 as FNYEAQ.

Only a few counts were recorded for this clonotype. The chain couples TRBV2 to TRBJ2-5, with a possible D match to TRBD1 (5 bases). CDR1 and CDR2 from the germline V gene are SNHLY and FYNNEI. This CDR3 spans 16 amino acids. V was shortened by 3 bases and J by 4 bases, with 18 bases between the two germline ends. In DNA, the CDR3 is TGTGCCAGCAGTGACGCGGTCCGGACACAACCAGAGACCCAGTACTTC. Protein product: CASSDAVRTQPETQYF.

This clonotype was recorded a few times. A read error is possible here, since a much larger clone lies one base away. The V call is TRBV5-4, the J call TRBJ2-2; D not resolved. V was clipped by 4 bases and J by 6 bases, with 4 bases between them. Germline V gives CDR1 SGHNT, CDR2 YYREEE (reference sequence). This CDR3 has 11 residues. The CDR3 spells CASSHPGELFF. CDR3 nucleotide sequence: TGTGCCAGCAGCCACCCCGGGGAGCTGTTTTTT.

This clonotype has more than one count but fewer than ten. This chain joins TRBV3-1 and TRBJ2-7, with D possibly being TRBD2 (6 bases). Germline loops: CDR1 LGHDT, CDR2 YNNKEL (reference sequence). CDR3 length: 14 residues. Trimming stripped 3 bases from V and 5 bases from J, with 14 bases between. CDR3 residues: CASSHTGVGDEQYV. The DNA of the CDR3 is TGTGCCAGCAGCCATACGGGAGTGGGAGACGAGCAGTACGTC.

The CDR3 bases are TGTGCTAGTGGCCTCGACAGGGGGAACTATGGCTACACCTTC. Its protein is CASGLDRGNYGYTF. This sequence joins TRBV12-5 and TRBJ1-2; 9 bases align to TRBD1. This CDR3 has 14 residues. Losses at the gene ends were 6 bases for V and 2 bases for J; bases not matched to a gene: 4. Per germline, CDR1 LGHNT and CDR2 FRNRAP.

This clonotype was counted only a few times. The CDR3 spells CASSPGPRGSYEQYF. In nucleotides, the CDR3 is TGTGCCAGTAGTCCAGGACCCAGGGGGTCTTACGAGCAGTACTTC. This chain joins TRBV19 and TRBJ2-7; TRBD1 matches at 7 bases. Germline V gene data show CDR1 as LNHDA and CDR2 as SQIVND (reference sequence). The trim removed 5 bases at V and 4 bases at J, leaving 11 bases unmatched. The CDR3 loop spans 15 amino acids.

With regard to this clonotype: This may come from a read error, since a much larger clone is one base off. This chain links TRBV7-2 with TRBJ1-6, with D hard to call. The CDR3 extends over 17 amino acids. CDR1 and CDR2 (germline): SGHTA, FQGNSA. CDR3: CASSYLVRFSYISPLHF. As DNA, the CDR3 is TGTGCCAGCAGCTACCTGGTACGATTCTCCTATATTTCACCCCTCCACTTT.

This clonotype was seen only once. Germline is not matched at one junction end, which may reflect a read error. The chain carries TRBV5-5 and TRBJ2-5; 11 bases are shared with TRBD2. CDR1 is SGHKS, CDR2 YYEKEE, per germline (reference sequence). The CDR3 is made up of 13 amino acids. CDR3 sequence: CASSLGLAGTRDF. The CDR3 coding sequence is TGTGCCAGCAGCTTGGGACTAGCGGGGACAAGAGACTTC.

The chain recombines TRBV19 with TRBJ2-1; the D gene is possibly TRBD1 (6 bases). V lost 3 bases and J 0 bases, leaving 9 bases between the germline ends. Germline CDR1 reads LNHDA; CDR2 reads SQIVND (reference sequence). The CDR3 covers 15 residues. The CDR3 protein is CASSMDSSSYNEQFF. Here the CDR3 DNA reads TGTGCCAGTAGTATGGACAGCAGCTCCTACAATGAGCAGTTCTTC. The full variable domain, in which reference TRBV19 and TRBJ2-1 provide the parts outside the CDR3, is DGGITQSPKYLFRKEGQNVTLSCEQNLNHDAMYWYRQDPGQGLRLIYYSQIVNDFQKGDIAEGYSVSREKKESFPLTVTSAQKNPTAFYLCASSMDSSSYNEQFFGPGTRLTVL.

V is TRBV7-9 and J is TRBJ2-7; perhaps TRBD1 as D (6 bases). Trimming removed 5 bases from V and 3 bases from J, with 17 bases in between. CDR3 size: 15 residues. From germline, CDR1 is SEHNR and CDR2 FQNEAQ (reference sequence). CDR3 coding DNA: TGTGCCAGCAGCCGACAGAACAGGGTCTTCTACGAGCAGTACTTC. Its translation: CASSRQNRVFYEQYF.

Comments on this clonotype: Germline is not matched at one junction end, which may reflect a read error. The rearrangement links TRBV20-1 to TRBJ1-6, with 9 bases lining up with TRBD1. The CDR3 sequence is 15 residues long. Per the germline V gene, CDR1 is DFQATT and CDR2 is SNEGSKA (reference sequence). Here the CDR3 reads CSADDSDRGNSSLHF. For the CDR3, the DNA is TGCAGTGCCGACGACTCGGACAGGGGTAATTCATCCCTCCACTTT.

This clonotype occurred a few times. The genes are TRBV7-9 and TRBJ2-1, with D uncertain. The CDR3 is 13 amino acids. Germline V CDR1 and CDR2: SEHNR, FQNEAQ (reference sequence). V was shortened by 6 bases and J by 4 bases, with 10 bases between the two germline ends. The CDR3 DNA is TGTGCCAGCAGGAAGGGCCCGTACAATGAGCAGTTCTTC. It specifies CASRKGPYNEQFF.

This clonotype was detected a few times. This chain links TRBV7-9 with TRBJ2-1, with unresolved D. Germline V gene data show CDR1 as SEHNR and CDR2 as FQNEAQ (reference sequence). This CDR3 has 12 residues. Trimming cost V 5 bases and J 10 bases, with 12 bases left between them. CDR3 sequence (DNA): TGTGCCAGCAGCAAAACGGTAGCAGAGCAGTTCTTC. Protein: CASSKTVAEQFF.

There are many counts of this clonotype. CDR3 in DNA: TGTGCCAGCAGCCAGGGGGGGTTGGAGCCCCAGCATTTT. Translation: CASSQGGLEPQHF. This chain uses TRBV7-2 with TRBJ1-5; TRBD1 matches at 7 bases. V trimming: 5 bases; J trimming: 8 bases; junction bases outside the gene matches: 6. The germline gives CDR1 SGHTA, CDR2 FQGNSA. This CDR3 is built from 13 residues.

V usage is TRBV27 and J usage is TRBJ2-1, with TRBD1 matching 8 bases. Germline V gene data show CDR1 as MNHEY and CDR2 as SMNVEV (reference sequence). The CDR3 contains 15 residues. V shed 5 bases, J shed 2 bases, and the junction held 5 bases outside the gene matches. The DNA for the CDR3 is TGTGCCAGCAGTCCGACAGGGGATCCCTACAATGAGCAGTTCTTC. It codes for CASSPTGDPYNEQFF.

A few counts support this clonotype. The chain carries TRBV7-9 and TRBJ2-5, with D possibly being TRBD2 (5 bases). CDR1 and CDR2 (germline): SEHNR, FQNEAQ (reference sequence). The ends were cut back, 6 bases at V and 6 bases at J, with 14 bases in the middle. The CDR3 covers 13 residues. Here the CDR3 reads CASRDSHGKTQYF. The CDR3 nucleotides are TGTGCCAGCAGGGACTCCCACGGGAAGACCCAGTACTTC.

To note about this clonotype: Mismatch with germline at one junction end may stem from a read error. The chain links TRBV7-8 to TRBJ2-2; D is ambiguous. This CDR3 contains 14 residues. Germline assignment: CDR1 SGHVS and CDR2 FQNEAQ. CDR3 DNA sequence: TGTGGCAGCAGCTTAGGCGGGAACACCGGGGAGCTGTTTTTT. As protein: CGSSLGGNTGELFF.

This clonotype was seen a few times. The J gene is TRBJ2-1, the V gene TRBV9; a weak D match, TRBD2 (5 bases). Trimming took off 0 bases at V and 8 bases at J, with 15 bases between the two ends. This CDR3 has 15 residues. Germline CDR1 and CDR2: SGDLS and YYNGEE. The CDR3 DNA is TGTGCCAGCAGCGTAGGGGATAGACTATTCGATGAGCAGTTCTTC. This gives the protein CASSVGDRLFDEQFF.